These T cell receptor beta chains were read from a single sample in a study of shared clonotypes between healthy human individuals. Profiling relied on immunoSEQ multiplex PCR, and the TCRdb table lists in-frame clones only, not all of them. The repertoire has some 1.5 million clones, 98% of them found once; the top ten carry roughly 0.4%. Sample: naive CD4+ T cells sorted from blood. The receptors stem from a man under 40 in good health. CDR3s include the opening cysteine and the closing phenylalanine or tryptophan. The order of the fields is D gene, V gene, J gene, CDR3 protein, CDR3 DNA. A D gene is named only where the DNA matches it firmly.

D: -
V: TRBV5-6
J: TRBJ2-7
CDR3: CASTLRTGRQKFSYEQYF
DNA: TGTGCCAGCACCCTAAGAACTGGACGGCAGAAATTCTCCTACGAGCAGTACTTC

D: -
V: TRBV5-1
J: TRBJ2-7
CDR3: CASSLALAAYEQYF
DNA: TGCGCCAGCAGCTTGGCACTAGCTGCCTACGAGCAGTACTTC

D: TRBD2
V: TRBV14
J: TRBJ2-1
CDR3: CASSPRGGVAANYNEQFF
DNA: TGTGCCAGCAGCCCCCGGGGGGGGGTAGCGGCCAACTACAATGAGCAGTTCTTC

D: -
V: TRBV2
J: TRBJ1-4
CDR3: CASQISQSREKLFF
DNA: TGTGCCAGTCAGATATCGCAATCGCGAGAAAAACTGTTTTTT

D: -
V: TRBV6-1
J: TRBJ1-1
CDR3: CASSGWNTEAFF
DNA: TGTGCCAGCAGTGGGTGGAACACTGAAGCTTTCTTT

D: -
V: TRBV9
J: TRBJ2-1
CDR3: CASSLGGSYNEQFF
DNA: TGTGCCAGCAGCCTGGGAGGCTCCTACAATGAGCAGTTCTTC

D: -
V: TRBV19
J: TRBJ2-7
CDR3: CASSASYEQYF
DNA: TGTGCCAGCTCGGCCTCCTACGAGCAGTACTTC

D: -
V: TRBV6-5
J: TRBJ2-2
CDR3: CASSYSPDTGELFF
DNA: TGTGCCAGCAGTTACTCGCCCGACACCGGGGAGCTGTTTTTT

D: -
V: TRBV9
J: TRBJ2-2
CDR3: CASSANRDTVTGELFF
DNA: TGTGCCAGCAGCGCTAACCGGGACACAGTCACCGGGGAGCTGTTTTTT

D: -
V: TRBV18
J: TRBJ1-4
CDR3: CASSRNRVTNEKLFF
DNA: TGTGCCAGCTCAAGGAACAGGGTCACTAATGAAAAACTGTTTTTT

D: -
V: TRBV7-2
J: TRBJ2-7
CDR3: CASSLERQYEQYF
DNA: TGTGCCAGCAGCTTAGAGCGACAATACGAGCAGTACTTC

D: -
V: TRBV5-1
J: TRBJ2-7
CDR3: CASSLDRGRSGEQYF
DNA: TGCGCCAGCAGCTTGGATCGTGGAAGGAGCGGTGAGCAGTACTTC